The T cell receptor (beta chain) under discussion was sequenced for a study of T cells in localized non-small cell lung cancer. Regarding the study as a whole: A median of about 50 clones ranked among the top 100 in tumor appeared in adjacent lung.

Generated by immunoSEQ multiplex PCR, the TCRdb table keeps only in-frame clones and is missing some. The sample includes roughly 4,700 clones, about 32% of them seen just once. To note about this clone: Its antigen remains unknown.

The input for sequencing was lung tumor tissue, taken before any cancer treatment. The source is a woman aged 35-75 years with stage II squamous cell lung carcinoma.

CDR3 amino acids: CATAGTNQETQYF. The CDR3 DNA follows: TGTGCCACCGCCGGGACTAACCAAGAGACCCAGTACTTC. The gene calls are TRBV28 and TRBJ2-5, with TRBD2 identical over 7 bases. Germline loops: CDR1 MDHEN, CDR2 SYDVKM. Unmatched junction bases numbered 5, after V lost 10 bases and J lost 0 bases. CDR3 length equals 13 residues.